Below, one T cell receptor beta chain is given with its context. The primer mix had 60 Vbeta and 13 Jbeta primers. The protocol was immunoSEQ multiplex PCR, while the TCRdb copy is restricted to in-frame clones and leaves out a portion. The data contain about 110,000 clones, 73% of them seen just once; the ten biggest clones take up about 4%. The data were obtained in a study of cytomegalovirus exposure and HLA in healthy donors. The CDR3 contains 13 residues. V gave up 3 bases and J gave up 5 bases, with 10 bases separating them. Germline V gene data show CDR1 as SQVTM and CDR2 as ANQGSEA. Sequencing input: PBMCs. The TCR comes from a woman in her thirties or forties in good health and CMV-seronegative. The V gene is TRBV29-1, the J gene TRBJ1-4, with D unclear. The CDR3 sequence is CSVEGQANEKLFF. For the CDR3, the DNA is TGCAGCGTTGAGGGCCAGGCAAATGAAAAACTGTTTTTT.